This entry is about one TCR beta chain. Trimming removed 2 bases from V and 2 bases from J; junction bases left unmatched: 9. The CDR3 has 16 residues. Germline assignment: CDR1 MNHEY and CDR2 SVGEGT. The entry originates in a study of T cells in Graves' hyperthyroidism and ophthalmopathy. Template material for amplifying TCR beta CDR3 regions consisted of RNA transcripts. A first-round RT-PCR of the TCR CDR3 used the HTBI primer set. One entry per CDR3 protein results from TCRdb running MiXCR on the multiplex PCR reads. The sample lists about 350,000 distinct CDR3 sequences, approximately 15% occurring once.

The chain recombines TRBV6-2 or TRBV6-3 with TRBJ2-7, with TRBD2 matching over 7 bases. The receptor's source is a woman in her twenties or thirties with Graves' hyperthyroidism. Sequences were obtained from blood. The CDR3 spells CASSYRTSWRTYEQYF. CDR3 in DNA: TGTGCCAGCAGTTACCGGACTAGTTGGAGAACCTACGAGCAGTACTTC.